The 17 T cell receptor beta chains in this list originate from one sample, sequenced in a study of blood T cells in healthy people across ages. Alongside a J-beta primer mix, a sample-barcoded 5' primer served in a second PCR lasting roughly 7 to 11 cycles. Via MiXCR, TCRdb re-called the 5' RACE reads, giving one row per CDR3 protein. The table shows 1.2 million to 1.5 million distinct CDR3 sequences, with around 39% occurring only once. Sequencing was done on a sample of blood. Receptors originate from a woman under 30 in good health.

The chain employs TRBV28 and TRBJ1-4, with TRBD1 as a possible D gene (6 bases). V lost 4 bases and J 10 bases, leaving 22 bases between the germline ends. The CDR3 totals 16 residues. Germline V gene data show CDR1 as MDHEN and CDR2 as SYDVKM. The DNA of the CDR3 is TGTGCCAGCAGTTCACAGGGTAGTGGGGGCTCAGGAAAACTGTTTTTT. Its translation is CASSSQGSGGSGKLFF.

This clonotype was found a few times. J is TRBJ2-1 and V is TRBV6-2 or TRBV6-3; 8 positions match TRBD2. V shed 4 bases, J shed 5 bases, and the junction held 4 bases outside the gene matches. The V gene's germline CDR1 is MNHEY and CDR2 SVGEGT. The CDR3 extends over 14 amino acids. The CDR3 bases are TGTGCCAGCAGTTCGGCGGGAGGCAACAATGAGCAGTTCTTC. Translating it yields CASSSAGGNNEQFF.

CDR3 DNA: TGTGCCAGCAGTGGATTTGAATCCGGGGAGCTGTTTTTT. This encodes CASSGFESGELFF. The chain employs TRBV2 and TRBJ2-2; D call uncertain. CDR1 SNHLY and CDR2 FYNNEI come from the germline V gene. Trimming removed 4 bases at V and 6 bases at J, with 9 bases between. The CDR3 runs 13 residues. The entire variable domain, with the rest obtained from reference TRBV2 and TRBJ2-2, is as follows: EPEVTQTPSHQVTQMGQEVILRCVPISNHLYFYWYRQILGQKVEFLVSFYNNEISEKSEIFDDQFSVERPDGSNFTLKIRSTKLEDSAMYFCASSGFESGELFFGEGSRLTVL.

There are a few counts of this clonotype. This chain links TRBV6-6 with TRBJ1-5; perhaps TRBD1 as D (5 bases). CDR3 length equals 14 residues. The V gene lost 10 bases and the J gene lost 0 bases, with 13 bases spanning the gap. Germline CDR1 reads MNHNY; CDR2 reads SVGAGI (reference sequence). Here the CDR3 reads CATLDTYSNQPQHF. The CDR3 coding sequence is TGTGCCACCTTGGACACCTATAGCAATCAGCCCCAGCATTTT.

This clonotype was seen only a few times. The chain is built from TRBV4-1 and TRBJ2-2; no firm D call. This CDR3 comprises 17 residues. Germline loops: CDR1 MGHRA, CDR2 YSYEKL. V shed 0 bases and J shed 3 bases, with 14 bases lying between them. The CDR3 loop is CASSQDQWETYTGELFF. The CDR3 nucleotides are TGCGCCAGCAGCCAAGATCAATGGGAAACATACACCGGGGAGCTGTTTTTT.

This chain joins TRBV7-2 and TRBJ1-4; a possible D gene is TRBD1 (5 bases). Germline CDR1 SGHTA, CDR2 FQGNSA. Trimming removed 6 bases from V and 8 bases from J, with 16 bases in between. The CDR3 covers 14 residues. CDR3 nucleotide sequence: TGTGCCAGCAGATCACAGGATCACGGGGAAAAACTGTTTTTT. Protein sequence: CASRSQDHGEKLFF. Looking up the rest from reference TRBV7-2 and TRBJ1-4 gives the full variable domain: GAGVSQSPSNKVTEKGKDVELRCDPISGHTALYWYRQSLGQGLEFLIYFQGNSAPDKSGLPSDRFSAERTGGSVSTLTIQRTQQEDSAVYLCASRSQDHGEKLFFGSGTQLSVL.

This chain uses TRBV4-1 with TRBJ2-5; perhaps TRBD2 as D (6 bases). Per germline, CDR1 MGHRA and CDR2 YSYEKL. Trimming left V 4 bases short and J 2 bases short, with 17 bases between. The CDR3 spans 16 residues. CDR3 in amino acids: CASSPGGMAGQETQYF. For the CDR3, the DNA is TGCGCCAGCAGCCCCGGCGGGATGGCAGGACAAGAGACCCAGTACTTC.

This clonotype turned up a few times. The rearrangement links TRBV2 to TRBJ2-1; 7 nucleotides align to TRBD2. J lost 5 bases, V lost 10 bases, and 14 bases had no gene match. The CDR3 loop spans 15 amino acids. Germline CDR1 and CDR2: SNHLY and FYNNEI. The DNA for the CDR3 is TGTGCCACCCGACTGGGAAGCGGGAACCACAATGAGCAGTTCTTC. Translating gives CATRLGSGNHNEQFF.

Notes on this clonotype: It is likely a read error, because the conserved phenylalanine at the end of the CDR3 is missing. The CDR3 DNA sequence: TGTGCCAGCAGGCTAGCGGGGAGCTCCAAAAACATTCAGTACTCC. Its protein is CASRLAGSSKNIQYS. V and J are TRBV2 and TRBJ2-4, with 9 bases aligning to TRBD2. The trim removed 6 bases at V and 2 bases at J, leaving 5 bases unmatched. This CDR3 is 15 amino acids long. Germline CDR1 reads SNHLY; CDR2 reads FYNNEI.

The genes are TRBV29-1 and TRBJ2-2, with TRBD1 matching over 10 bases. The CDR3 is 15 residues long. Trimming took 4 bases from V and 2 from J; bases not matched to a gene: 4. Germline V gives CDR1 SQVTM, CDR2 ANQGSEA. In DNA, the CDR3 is TGCAGCGTTGTGGGGACAGGGGTAAACACCGGGGAGCTGTTTTTT. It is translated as CSVVGTGVNTGELFF.

CDR3 nucleotides: TGTGCCAGCAGCTTTTGGGGGTTAGATGAAAAACTGTTTTTT. Protein: CASSFWGLDEKLFF. The J gene is TRBJ1-4, the V gene TRBV7-9, with D possibly TRBD1 on 5 matching bases. V lost 3 bases and J lost 6, with 11 bases in between. CDR3 length: 14 amino acids. Germline V gives CDR1 SEHNR, CDR2 FQNEAQ (reference sequence).

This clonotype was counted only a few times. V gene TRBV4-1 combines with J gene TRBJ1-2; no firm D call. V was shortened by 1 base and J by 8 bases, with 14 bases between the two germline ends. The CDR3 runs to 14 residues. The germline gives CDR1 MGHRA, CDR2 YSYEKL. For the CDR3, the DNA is TGCGCCAGCAGCCAAGTTCGGGCCGGCTCGGGCTACACCTTC. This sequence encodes CASSQVRAGSGYTF.

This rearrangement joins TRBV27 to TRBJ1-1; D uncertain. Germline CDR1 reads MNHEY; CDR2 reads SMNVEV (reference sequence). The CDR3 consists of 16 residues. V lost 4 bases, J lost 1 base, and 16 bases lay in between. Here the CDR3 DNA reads TGTGCCAGCAGTTCTCCGGGTCAGGATACGAACACTGAAGCTTTCTTT. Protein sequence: CASSSPGQDTNTEAFF.

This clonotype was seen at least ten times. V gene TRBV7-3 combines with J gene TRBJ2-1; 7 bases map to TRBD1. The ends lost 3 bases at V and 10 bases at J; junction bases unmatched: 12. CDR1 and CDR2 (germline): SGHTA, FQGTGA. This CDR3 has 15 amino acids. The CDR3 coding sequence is TGTGCCAGCAGCTTGGGTGGACAGGTAAATCAGGAGCAGTTCTTC. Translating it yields CASSLGGQVNQEQFF.

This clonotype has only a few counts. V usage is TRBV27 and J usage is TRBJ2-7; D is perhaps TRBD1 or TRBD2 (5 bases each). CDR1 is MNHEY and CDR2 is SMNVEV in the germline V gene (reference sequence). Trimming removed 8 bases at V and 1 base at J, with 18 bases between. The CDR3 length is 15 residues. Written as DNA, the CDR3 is TGTGCCAGCCTCCCAAATCCGGGACGGTCCTACGAGCAGTACTTC. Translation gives CASLPNPGRSYEQYF.

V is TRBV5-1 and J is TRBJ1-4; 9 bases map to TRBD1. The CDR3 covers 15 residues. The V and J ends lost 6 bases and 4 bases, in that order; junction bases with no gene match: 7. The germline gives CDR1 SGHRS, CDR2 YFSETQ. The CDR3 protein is CASNLGTGINEKLFF. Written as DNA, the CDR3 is TGCGCCAGCAACCTCGGGACAGGGATTAATGAAAAACTGTTTTTT. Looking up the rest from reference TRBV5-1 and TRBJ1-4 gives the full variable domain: KAGVTQTPRYLIKTRGQQVTLSCSPISGHRSVSWYQQTPGQGLQFLFEYFSETQRNKGNFPGRFSGRQFSNSRSEMNVSTLELGDSALYLCASNLGTGINEKLFFGSGTQLSVL.

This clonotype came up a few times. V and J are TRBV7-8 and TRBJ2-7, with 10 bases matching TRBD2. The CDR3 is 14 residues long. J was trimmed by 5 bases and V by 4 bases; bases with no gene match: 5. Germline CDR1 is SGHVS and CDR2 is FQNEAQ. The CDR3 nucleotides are TGTGCCAGCAGCTCTCTAGCGGGAGACGACGAGCAGTACTTC. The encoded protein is CASSSLAGDDEQYF.